One and the same sample provided the 5 T cell receptor beta chains below, sequenced in a study of blood T cells in healthy people across ages. Alongside a J-beta primer mix, a sample-barcoded 5' primer served in a second PCR lasting about 7 to 12 cycles. TCRdb ran MiXCR on the 5' RACE reads and lists one entry per CDR3 protein. The sample yields about 930,000 distinct CDR3 sequences, 25% to 35% seen once. These data were also filed under a second study, of T cells of mothers and their children.

The sequenced sample was blood. These receptor sequences come from a woman aged 40 to 50 in good health.

This chain joins TRBV6-1 and TRBJ2-5, with a weak D call TRBD2 (6 bases). Germline-derived CDR1 and CDR2 are MNHNS and SASEGT. CDR3 length: 15 amino acids. The V and J ends lost 1 base and 6 bases respectively, with 15 bases between them. DNA for the CDR3: TGTGCCAGCAGTGAAGTCGGCTCAGGGAGGCAGACCCAGTACTTC. It specifies CASSEVGSGRQTQYF.

This clonotype was recorded a few times. V and J are TRBV28 and TRBJ1-2; D remains unclear. The germline V and J ends were trimmed by 4 bases and 6 bases, with 6 bases remaining between them. The length of the CDR3 is 11 residues. Germline V gives CDR1 MDHEN, CDR2 SYDVKM. CDR3 region: CASSSTDGYTF. The CDR3 coding sequence is TGTGCCAGCAGTTCCACGGATGGCTACACCTTC.

This clonotype was observed a handful of times. At one boundary the junction diverges from the germline segment, which might be a read error. The chain's CDR3 is CASSLTPSGGDEQFF. CDR3 nucleotide sequence: TGTGCTAGCAGCTTAACTCCTAGCGGGGGCGATGAGCAGTTCTTC. The chain joins TRBV7-7 to TRBJ2-1; the match to TRBD2 covers 10 bases. Germline V lookup: CDR1 SSHAT, CDR2 FNYEAQ (reference sequence). This CDR3 is 15 amino acids long.

This clonotype has at least ten counts. The chain joins TRBV6-5 to TRBJ2-7; possible D gene TRBD2, 6 bases. This CDR3 region has 18 residues. V was cut by 2 bases and J by 0 bases, with 20 bases left in between. Looked up from germline, CDR1 is MNHEY and CDR2 is SVGAGI. CDR3 in DNA: TGTGCCAGCAGTTACGGGGGGTTTGGAGGTCCCTACTCCTACGAGCAGTACTTC. Protein product: CASSYGGFGGPYSYEQYF.

The V call is TRBV9, the J call TRBJ2-1; possibly TRBD2 for D (5 bases). CDR1 and CDR2 (germline): SGDLS, YYNGEE. Trimming left V 3 bases short and J 9 bases short, with 13 bases between. The CDR3 has 13 amino acids. CDR3 loop: CASSAPTKAEQFF. Here the CDR3 DNA reads TGTGCCAGCAGCGCCCCGACTAAGGCTGAGCAGTTCTTC.